These T cell receptor beta chains were read from a single sample in a study of cytomegalovirus exposure and HLA in healthy donors. TCRdb's copy holds only in-frame clones and misses some; the assay was immunoSEQ multiplex PCR. The sample includes about 180,000 clones, 65% to 85% of them seen just once. Sequencing input: PBMCs. These receptor sequences come from a boy between 2 and 10 years old in good health and CMV-seronegative. Each CDR3 is given with its conserved first and last residue. Fields, in order: V gene, D gene, J gene, clone size, CDR3 protein, CDR3 DNA. A D gene is named only where the DNA matches it firmly. Rows may omit the clone size; those that give it use once, few, many or a size class.

v_call: TRBV9; d_call: TRBD2; j_call: TRBJ2-5; clone_size: -; cdr3_aa: CASSARGGLAEQETQYF; cdr3_nt: TGTGCCAGCAGCGCGAGGGGAGGGCTAGCGGAGCAAGAGACCCAGTACTTC
v_call: TRBV4-3; d_call: -; j_call: TRBJ2-6; clone_size: -; cdr3_aa: CASSQVLDSYSGANVLTF; cdr3_nt: TGCGCCAGCAGCCAAGTGCTGGACAGTTACTCTGGGGCCAACGTCCTGACTTTC
v_call: TRBV11-1; d_call: TRBD2; j_call: TRBJ2-1; clone_size: -; cdr3_aa: CASSPGLAVYNEQFF; cdr3_nt: TGTGCCAGCAGCCCGGGACTAGCGGTCTACAATGAGCAGTTCTTC
v_call: TRBV29-1; d_call: -; j_call: TRBJ1-1; clone_size: -; cdr3_aa: CSVAGRTEAFF; cdr3_nt: TGCAGCGTTGCGGGTCGCACTGAAGCTTTCTTT
v_call: TRBV23-1; d_call: TRBD2; j_call: TRBJ2-3; clone_size: -; cdr3_aa: CASSQTSGTTDTQYF; cdr3_nt: TGCGCCAGCAGTCAGACTAGCGGGACCACAGATACGCAGTATTTT
v_call: TRBV30; d_call: TRBD1; j_call: TRBJ1-1; clone_size: -; cdr3_aa: CAWGQGASTEAFF; cdr3_nt: TGTGCCTGGGGACAGGGGGCTAGCACTGAAGCTTTCTTT
v_call: TRBV27; d_call: -; j_call: TRBJ2-1; clone_size: -; cdr3_aa: CASSTTSCDEQFF; cdr3_nt: TGTGCCAGCAGTACTACTAGCTGCGATGAGCAGTTCTTC
v_call: TRBV6-1; d_call: TRBD2; j_call: TRBJ2-7; clone_size: -; cdr3_aa: CASSGPGLAFAYEQYF; cdr3_nt: TGTGCCAGCAGTGGACCGGGACTAGCCTTTGCCTACGAGCAGTACTTC
v_call: TRBV2; d_call: -; j_call: TRBJ2-5; clone_size: -; cdr3_aa: CASSEDLATQYF; cdr3_nt: TGTGCCAGCAGTGAAGACCTGGCGACCCAGTACTTC
v_call: TRBV14; d_call: TRBD1; j_call: TRBJ2-1; clone_size: -; cdr3_aa: CASSQVRGRRYNEQFF; cdr3_nt: TGTGCCAGCAGCCAAGTGAGGGGGCGAAGGTACAATGAGCAGTTCTTC
v_call: TRBV30; d_call: -; j_call: TRBJ2-2; clone_size: -; cdr3_aa: CAWKDSPTGELFF; cdr3_nt: TGTGCCTGGAAGGACAGTCCCACCGGGGAGCTGTTTTTT
v_call: TRBV6-5; d_call: TRBD1; j_call: TRBJ2-7; clone_size: -; cdr3_aa: CASSSIPDRGYEQYF; cdr3_nt: TGTGCCAGCAGTTCCATACCCGACAGGGGGTACGAGCAGTACTTC
v_call: TRBV5-1; d_call: TRBD1; j_call: TRBJ1-6; clone_size: -; cdr3_aa: CASSTGAGNSPLHF; cdr3_nt: TGCGCCAGCAGCACAGGGGCGGGTAATTCACCCCTCCACTTT
v_call: TRBV1; d_call: -; j_call: TRBJ2-2; clone_size: -; cdr3_aa: CTSSQGSCGSNTGELFF; cdr3_nt: TGCACCAGCAGCCAGGGATCTTGCGGGTCGAACACCGGGGAGCTGTTTTTT
v_call: TRBV6-1; d_call: TRBD1; j_call: TRBJ1-2; clone_size: once; cdr3_aa: CASRGLGTDYGYTF; cdr3_nt: TGTGCCAGCAGAGGACTCGGGACAGACTATGGCTACACCTTC
v_call: TRBV18; d_call: TRBD2; j_call: TRBJ2-5; clone_size: -; cdr3_aa: CASSDRGGQETQYF; cdr3_nt: TGTGCCAGCTCAGATCGGGGAGGGCAAGAGACCCAGTACTTC
v_call: TRBV9; d_call: TRBD2; j_call: TRBJ2-1; clone_size: -; cdr3_aa: CASSVAPGGGSYNEQFF; cdr3_nt: TGTGCCAGCAGCGTAGCCCCCGGGGGGGGGTCCTACAATGAGCAGTTCTTC
v_call: TRBV30; d_call: TRBD1; j_call: TRBJ2-5; clone_size: -; cdr3_aa: CACITGGMKTQYF; cdr3_nt: TGTGCCTGCATCACAGGGGGCATGAAGACCCAGTACTTC
v_call: TRBV15; d_call: -; j_call: TRBJ2-1; clone_size: -; cdr3_aa: CATQDNYNEQFF; cdr3_nt: TGTGCCACCCAAGACAACTACAATGAGCAGTTCTTC
v_call: TRBV27; d_call: TRBD1; j_call: TRBJ1-5; clone_size: -; cdr3_aa: CASSQGQGGNQPQHF; cdr3_nt: TGTGCCAGCAGCCAGGGACAGGGCGGAAATCAGCCCCAGCATTTT
v_call: TRBV7-9; d_call: TRBD2; j_call: TRBJ2-1; clone_size: -; cdr3_aa: CASSLTGVGLAGKAQFF; cdr3_nt: TGTGCCAGCAGCTTAACTGGCGTTGGACTAGCGGGAAAGGCGCAGTTCTTC
v_call: TRBV7-9; d_call: -; j_call: TRBJ1-2; clone_size: -; cdr3_aa: CASSPPSVQDGYTF; cdr3_nt: TGTGCCAGCAGCCCACCTTCAGTGCAGGATGGCTACACCTTC
v_call: TRBV25-1; d_call: -; j_call: TRBJ2-1; clone_size: -; cdr3_aa: CASSDRGNEQFF; cdr3_nt: TGTGCCAGCAGTGACAGGGGCAATGAGCAGTTCTTC
v_call: TRBV7-3; d_call: TRBD1; j_call: TRBJ1-1; clone_size: -; cdr3_aa: CASSTGAGEAFF; cdr3_nt: TGTGCCAGCAGTACAGGGGCGGGTGAAGCTTTCTTT
v_call: TRBV9; d_call: TRBD1; j_call: TRBJ1-4; clone_size: -; cdr3_aa: CASSRGQGNEKLFF; cdr3_nt: TGTGCCAGCAGCCGGGGACAGGGGAATGAAAAACTGTTTTTT
v_call: TRBV19; d_call: TRBD1; j_call: TRBJ2-7; clone_size: -; cdr3_aa: CASSISHRGEQYF; cdr3_nt: TGTGCCAGTAGTATCTCACACAGGGGCGAGCAGTACTTC
v_call: TRBV9; d_call: -; j_call: TRBJ2-2; clone_size: -; cdr3_aa: CASSPDHRVNTGELFF; cdr3_nt: TGTGCCAGCAGCCCCGACCACAGGGTGAACACCGGGGAGCTGTTTTTT
v_call: TRBV4-3; d_call: -; j_call: TRBJ1-2; clone_size: -; cdr3_aa: CASSQDRGGKNYGYTF; cdr3_nt: TGCGCCAGCAGCCAAGATCGGGGAGGGAAAAACTATGGCTACACCTTC
v_call: TRBV19; d_call: TRBD1; j_call: TRBJ1-6; clone_size: -; cdr3_aa: CASSFLRGQGESPLHF; cdr3_nt: TGTGCCAGTAGTTTTCTAAGGGGACAGGGCGAATCACCCCTCCACTTT
v_call: TRBV5-4; d_call: -; j_call: TRBJ2-5; clone_size: -; cdr3_aa: CASSLDSALVRETQYF; cdr3_nt: TGTGCCAGCAGCTTGGATAGCGCCTTAGTCCGAGAGACCCAGTACTTC
v_call: TRBV27; d_call: TRBD2; j_call: TRBJ2-2; clone_size: few; cdr3_aa: CASSSSSGSWPGELFF; cdr3_nt: TGTGCCAGCAGTTCCTCGAGCGGGAGTTGGCCCGGGGAGCTGTTTTTT
v_call: TRBV10-3; d_call: TRBD1; j_call: TRBJ2-7; clone_size: -; cdr3_aa: CAISDGTGGSYEQYF; cdr3_nt: TGTGCCATCAGTGACGGGACAGGGGGCTCCTACGAGCAGTACTTC
v_call: TRBV19; d_call: -; j_call: TRBJ1-4; clone_size: -; cdr3_aa: CASSIQEYEKLFF; cdr3_nt: TGTGCCAGTAGTATCCAGGAATATGAAAAACTGTTTTTT
v_call: TRBV12-5; d_call: TRBD1; j_call: TRBJ2-1; clone_size: -; cdr3_aa: CASGSGPGTGARNEQFF; cdr3_nt: TGTGCTAGTGGTTCGGGGCCCGGGACAGGGGCCCGAAATGAGCAGTTCTTC
v_call: TRBV30; d_call: -; j_call: TRBJ1-1; clone_size: -; cdr3_aa: CAWSVLEFVQNTEAFF; cdr3_nt: TGTGCCTGGAGTGTACTAGAGTTCGTCCAGAACACTGAAGCTTTCTTT
v_call: TRBV6-5; d_call: TRBD2; j_call: TRBJ2-1; clone_size: -; cdr3_aa: CASSYTSGYYNEQFF; cdr3_nt: TGTGCCAGCAGTTATACTAGCGGGTACTACAATGAGCAGTTCTTC
v_call: TRBV6-4; d_call: TRBD2; j_call: TRBJ2-5; clone_size: -; cdr3_aa: CASSLQGGETQYF; cdr3_nt: TGTGCCAGCAGTCTTCAGGGAGGGGAGACCCAGTACTTC